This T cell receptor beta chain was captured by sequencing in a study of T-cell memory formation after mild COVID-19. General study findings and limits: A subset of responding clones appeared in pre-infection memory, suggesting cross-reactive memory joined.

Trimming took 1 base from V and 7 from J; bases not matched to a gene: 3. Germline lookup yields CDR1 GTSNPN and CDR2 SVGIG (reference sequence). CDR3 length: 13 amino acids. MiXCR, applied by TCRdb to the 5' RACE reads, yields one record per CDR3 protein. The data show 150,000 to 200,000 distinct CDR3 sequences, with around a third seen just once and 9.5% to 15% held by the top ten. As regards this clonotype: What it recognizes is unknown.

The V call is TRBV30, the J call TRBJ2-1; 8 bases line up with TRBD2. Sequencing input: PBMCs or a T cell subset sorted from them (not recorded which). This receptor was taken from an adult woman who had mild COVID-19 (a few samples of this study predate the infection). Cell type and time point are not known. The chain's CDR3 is CAWSDGRVNEQFF. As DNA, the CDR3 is TGTGCCTGGAGTGACGGGAGGGTAAATGAGCAGTTCTTC.